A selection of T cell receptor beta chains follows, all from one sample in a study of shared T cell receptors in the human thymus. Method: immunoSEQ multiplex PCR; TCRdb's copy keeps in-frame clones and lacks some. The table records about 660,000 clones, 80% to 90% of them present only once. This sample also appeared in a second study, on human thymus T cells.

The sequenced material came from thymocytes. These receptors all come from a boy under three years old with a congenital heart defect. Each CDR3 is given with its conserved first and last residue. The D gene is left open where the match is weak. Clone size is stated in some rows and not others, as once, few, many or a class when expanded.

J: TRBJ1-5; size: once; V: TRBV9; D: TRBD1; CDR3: CASSASGGAGQPQHF; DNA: TGTGCCAGCAGCGCCTCAGGGGGCGCGGGTCAGCCCCAGCATTTT
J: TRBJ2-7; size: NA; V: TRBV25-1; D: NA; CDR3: CASSELGGYYEQYF; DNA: TGTGCCAGCAGTGAATTAGGCGGATACTACGAGCAGTACTTC
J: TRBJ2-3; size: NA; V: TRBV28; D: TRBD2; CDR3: CASSRGGLAGGLLGTQYF; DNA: TGTGCCAGCAGCCGAGGGGGACTAGCGGGAGGTCTCTTGGGTACGCAGTATTTT
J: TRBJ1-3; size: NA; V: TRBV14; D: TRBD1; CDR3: CASSQGRHRGLGNTIYF; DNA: TGTGCCAGCAGCCAAGGTCGCCACAGGGGGCTTGGAAACACCATATATTTT
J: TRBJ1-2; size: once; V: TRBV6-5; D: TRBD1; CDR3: CASRGQAHGYTF; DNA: TGTGCCAGCAGGGGACAGGCCCATGGCTACACCTTC
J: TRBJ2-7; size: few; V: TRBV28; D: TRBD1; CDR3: CASSPRTGEEQYF; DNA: TGTGCCAGCAGTCCCCGAACAGGGGAAGAGCAGTACTTC
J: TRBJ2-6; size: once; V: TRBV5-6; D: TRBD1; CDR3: CASSLGRGRLSGANVLTF; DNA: TGTGCCAGCAGCCTCGGCAGGGGGCGCTTGTCCGGGGCCAACGTCCTGACTTTC
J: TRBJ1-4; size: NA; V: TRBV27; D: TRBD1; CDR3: CASKGQGANEKLFF; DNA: TGTGCCAGCAAGGGGCAGGGGGCTAATGAAAAACTGTTTTTT
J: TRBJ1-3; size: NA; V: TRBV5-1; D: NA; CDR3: CASRRLPYYSGNTIYF; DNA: TGCGCCAGCAGGAGGTTGCCGTACTACTCTGGAAACACCATATATTTT
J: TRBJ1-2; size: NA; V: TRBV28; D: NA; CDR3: CASSRRAGRTHYGYTF; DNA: TGTGCCAGCAGCCGAAGAGCCGGGAGAACCCACTATGGCTACACCTTC
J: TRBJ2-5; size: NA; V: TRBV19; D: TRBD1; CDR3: CASSFPDREETQYF; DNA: TGTGCCAGTAGTTTCCCGGACAGGGAAGAGACCCAGTACTTC
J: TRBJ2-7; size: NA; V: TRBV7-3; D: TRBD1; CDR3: CASSSRTGAYEQYF; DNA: TGTGCCAGCAGCTCCAGGACAGGGGCCTACGAGCAGTACTTC
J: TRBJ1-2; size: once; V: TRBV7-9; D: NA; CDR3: CASSLPVQPSSEGYTF; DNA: TGTGCCAGCAGCTTGCCGGTACAACCTTCCTCGGAGGGCTACACCTTC